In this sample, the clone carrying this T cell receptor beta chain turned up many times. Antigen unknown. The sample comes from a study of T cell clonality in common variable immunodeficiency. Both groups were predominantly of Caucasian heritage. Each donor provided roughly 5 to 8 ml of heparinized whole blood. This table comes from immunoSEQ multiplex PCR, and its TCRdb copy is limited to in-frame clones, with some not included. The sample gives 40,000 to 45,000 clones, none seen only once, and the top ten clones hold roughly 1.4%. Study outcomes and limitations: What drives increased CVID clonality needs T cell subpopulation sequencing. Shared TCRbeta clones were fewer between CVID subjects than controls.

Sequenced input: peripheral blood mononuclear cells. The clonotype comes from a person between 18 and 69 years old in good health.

CDR3 residues: CASSQGSRRIYNEQFF. Incomplete CDR3 DNA: TGCGCCAGCAGCCAAGGATCGAGGCGGATCTACAATGAG. The V and J genes are TRBV5-1 and TRBJ2-1, with D hard to call. The CDR3 is cut off 3 residues early in the read; its end comes from the germline J gene. The CDR3 contains 16 residues. The V and J ends lost 4 bases and 3 bases respectively, with 17 bases between them. Germline CDR1 SGHRS, CDR2 YFSETQ. Full variable domain (outside the CDR3, taken from reference TRBV5-1 and TRBJ2-1): KAGVTQTPRYLIKTRGQQVTLSCSPISGHRSVSWYQQTPGQGLQFLFEYFSETQRNKGNFPGRFSGRQFSNSRSEMNVSTLELGDSALYLCASSQGSRRIYNEQFFGPGTRLTVL.